This T cell receptor beta chain emerged from a study of PD-1 blockade in classical Hodgkin lymphoma. Each and every patient relapsed after autologous stem cell transplantation, and patients got differing brentuximab vedotin exposure. It was by magnetic negative selection that CD8+ T cells were isolated from thawed PBMCs. Produced via immunoSEQ multiplex PCR; TCRdb's table is partial and in-frame only. The sample yields 25,000 to 30,000 clones, around 90% seen once. This CDR3 is built from 13 residues. Germline-derived CDR1 and CDR2 are MNHNS and SASEGT. The V gene lost 3 bases and the J gene lost 7 bases, with 12 bases spanning the gap.

The chain has TRBV6-1 and TRBJ1-1; D is unclear. The clonotype originates from a human donor with classical Hodgkin lymphoma. Material: CD8+ T cells from blood, obtained at baseline. The DNA for the CDR3 is TGTGCCAGCAGTGAGTGGCTTTTCGGTGAAGCTTTCTTT. This translates into CASSEWLFGEAFF.